Here is one TCR beta chain with its context. What this receptor recognizes is not known. Base qualities are missing; no much larger clone stands one base away. Amplification of TCR beta CDR3 regions was carried out from RNA transcripts. A first-round RT-PCR of the TCR CDR3 used the HTBI primer set with the Qiagen OneStep RT-PCR kit. A second multiplex PCR round built the libraries, followed by size selection and purification. Libraries were sequenced paired-end with 100 bp reads on an Illumina HiSeq2000. The study's own analysis went as follows. SOAPnuke was used to process the raw data, throwing out any read that contained adapters or uncalled bases, had a mean Phred below 15, or lacked an exact constant-primer or identifier match. High-quality paired reads were merged using COPE v1.2.5, and each unique nucleotide sequence was defined as a clonotype. Clonotypes were aligned to IMGT TRBV, TRBD and TRBJ reference segments using MiTCR v1.1. The analysis was restricted to V-J combinations with a frequency above 0.0001, which together covered about 99% of the repertoires. A TCS score was defined as the ratio of F50 (clonal expansion) to E x V (chaos), with BLOSUM62-based TCRdist applied between CDR3 peptides within each V-J. Welch's t-statistics and random forest reduced roughly 530 V-J features to roughly 13, which were used in a naive Bayes classifier (R e1071). The public reads were run again by TCRdb, first through fastp at Q25 and then through MiXCR, and only productive beta chains were kept. When rows share a CDR3 protein, they turn into one entry using the most common DNA and genes. TCRdb assigned the V and J calls; the authors' analysis was not used. Counted in this sample were 27,000 or so distinct CDR3 sequences; roughly 46% of them appeared once. Under 13% of the sample lies in the top ten.

This sample was included in a study of T cells in Graves' hyperthyroidism and ophthalmopathy (dated by TCRdb to about 2019). Broadly, across the study: Peripheral blood was collected at initial diagnosis, before any treatment. A discovery cohort of roughly 100 patients, about 40 with Graves' ophthalmopathy and about 58 with stable Graves' hyperthyroidism, was used to find distinguishing TCR V-J signatures. Whether ophthalmopathy could be predicted prospectively was tested in an independent validation cohort made up of fewer than 20 hyperthyroidism patients plus 17 patients who later progressed to ophthalmopathy. For training and testing, the 100 or so patients in the discovery cohort were randomly divided in a 7:3 ratio. Thyroid tissue and blood T-cell repertoires from over 5 Graves' hyperthyroidism patients were also compared in the study. After blood sampling, hyperthyroidism patients were treated with methimazole at a starting dose of 30 mg daily, and ophthalmopathy patients were treated with high-dose intravenous methylprednisolone. According to the paper, TCR Vbeta CDR3 sequencing was carried out on about 140 peripheral blood samples, which came from 40 to 45 ophthalmopathy, under 80 hyperthyroidism and roughly 17 progressor patients.

The CDR3 holds 15 amino acids from the cysteine to the phenylalanine. CDR3 DNA only is kept here, 45 bases in frame from base 1. Trimming accounts for 6 bases at V and 4 bases at J, while the number of junction bases matched to no gene is 14. Via the germline V gene, CDR1 is SQVTM and CDR2 ANQGSEA. Overall study results and their limits: Blood samples also contained most of the expanded thyroid clonotypes (frequency above 0.001), which suggests that blood repertoires may reflect thyroid immune responses. Ophthalmopathy was separated from stable hyperthyroidism by a 13 V-J signature model, with around 90% sensitivity and around 81% specificity obtained in cross-validation and 80%/75% obtained in testing. In validation, the model predicted progression to ophthalmopathy a median of about 6.8 months before onset, with about 70% sensitivity and almost 75% specificity. No statistical method was used to fix the sample size in advance, and group allocation was not hidden from the investigators.

Graves' hyperthyroidism was defined as stable when no progression to ophthalmopathy occurred over 18 months of follow-up. Hyperthyroidism patients were newly diagnosed, with disease duration under 2 months, and aged 18 to 65 years. Patients with uncontrolled infections, other autoimmune diseases, pregnancy or lactation were excluded. Diagnoses were established on the basis of clinical symptoms, serum thyroxine and TRAb, thyroid ultrasound, and orbital computed tomography. PBMCs were separated from roughly 10 ml of fresh peripheral blood using Ficoll-Paque density gradient centrifugation. Total RNA was extracted using Trizol reagent, and RNA quality was assessed on an Agilent 2100 Bioanalyzer.

The specimen sequenced was blood. The origin of this receptor is a woman aged 30 to 39 with Graves' hyperthyroidism. Here the chain combines TRBV29-1 and TRBJ2-7, with 8 bases in between that match TRBD2. The DNA sequence is given as TGCAGCGTAGACAAGGACAGCGGGGGACTTTACGAGCAGTACTTC. Translated, it gives CSVDKDSGGLYEQYF.